This T cell receptor (beta chain) was captured in a study of T cells in Graves' hyperthyroidism and ophthalmopathy. The trim removed 3 bases at V and 2 bases at J, leaving 4 bases unmatched. Germline CDR1 is SGHTA and CDR2 is FQGNSA. This CDR3 has 14 amino acids. This clonotype was counted between two and nine times. Using RNA transcripts as the source, TCR beta CDR3 regions were amplified. First-round RT-PCR targeting the TCR CDR3 was performed with the HTBI primer set. TCRdb redid the calling of the multiplex PCR reads with MiXCR, one entry per CDR3 protein. The table includes roughly 510,000 distinct CDR3 sequences, roughly 20% detected once.

The V and J genes are TRBV7-2 and TRBJ2-7; 7 bases fit TRBD2. The receptor was isolated from a man between 18 and 29 years old with Graves' hyperthyroidism. Source material: blood. CDR3 amino acids: CASSFSSGPYEQYF. The CDR3 DNA reads TGTGCCAGCAGCTTCTCTAGCGGCCCCTACGAGCAGTACTTC. Using reference TRBV7-2 and TRBJ2-7 for the parts outside the CDR3, the full variable domain is GAGVSQSPSNKVTEKGKDVELRCDPISGHTALYWYRQSLGQGLEFLIYFQGNSAPDKSGLPSDRFSAERTGGSVSTLTIQRTQQEDSAVYLCASSFSSGPYEQYFGPGTRLTVT.